A single sample is the source of the 28 T cell receptor beta chains below, sequenced in a study of blood T cell repertoires in COVID-19. Sequenced by immunoSEQ multiplex PCR; TCRdb stores in-frame clones only, minus some. There are roughly 400,000 clones in the sample; 88% occur only once, and approximately 1.3% lies in the top ten. Sequences were obtained from PBMCs or T cells enriched from blood (not recorded which). The receptors stem from a woman between 18 and 30 years old who had been exposed to COVID-19.

CDR3 protein: CASSSRAYGGGSQDTQYF. The CDR3 nucleotides are TGTGCCAGCAGCTCACGAGCCTACGGGGGCGGGAGTCAGGATACGCAGTATTTT. J is TRBJ2-3 and V is TRBV12-1; the listed D gene, TRBD2, was not tested against the DNA. TRBV12-1 is given as a pseudogene. The CDR3 contains 18 residues.

V gene TRBV4-2 combines with J gene TRBJ2-5; 12 bases agree with TRBD2. V dropped 5 bases and J dropped 5; count of bases not matched to a gene: 12. Germline V gives CDR1 LGHNA, CDR2 YNFKEQ. CDR3 size: 17 residues. The DNA of the CDR3 is TGTGCCAGCAGCTCGAGACTAGCGGGAGTCGTCAATGAGACCCAGTACTTC. Translating gives CASSSRLAGVVNETQYF.

The genes are TRBV7-9 and TRBJ2-1; 9 bases match TRBD2. The length of the CDR3 is 16 residues. Unmatched junction bases numbered 8, after V lost 1 base and J lost 7 bases. Germline lookup yields CDR1 SEHNR and CDR2 FQNEAQ (reference sequence). The CDR3 DNA reads as TGTGCCAGCAGCTTAGGAGTAGCGGGGGCGGGGAATGAGCAGTTCTTC. The encoded protein is CASSLGVAGAGNEQFF.

The gene calls are TRBV4-1 and TRBJ2-7; D might be TRBD1 (6 bases). Trimming removed 0 bases from V and 3 bases from J, with 15 bases in between. This CDR3 is built from 16 residues. Germline CDR1 MGHRA, CDR2 YSYEKL. CDR3 bases: TGCGCCAGCAGCCAAGAAGCCCGTGGACAGCTCTACGAGCAGTACTTC. Its protein is CASSQEARGQLYEQYF.

This clone was observed a single time. The genes are TRBV4-3 and TRBJ1-6; D perhaps matches TRBD1 (5 bases). This CDR3 spans 15 amino acids. From germline, CDR1 is LGHNA and CDR2 YSLEER. Trimming cost V 0 bases and J 7 bases, with 10 bases left between them. The CDR3 sequence is CASSQEDQGNSPLHF. CDR3 in DNA: TGCGCCAGCAGCCAAGAAGATCAGGGAAATTCACCCCTCCACTTT.

This chain connects TRBV28 to TRBJ2-7; a weak D match, TRBD2 (7 bases). CDR3 size: 15 residues. Trimming shortened V by 6 bases and J by 2 bases, and 17 bases separated the two germline ends. Germline values: CDR1 MDHEN, CDR2 SYDVKM. In nucleotides, the CDR3 is TGTGCCAGCAGCCCCTCCGGGGGGCCGCCCTACGAGCAGTACTTC. Translated: CASSPSGGPPYEQYF.

V is TRBV11-2 and J is TRBJ2-2, with 14 bases fitting TRBD2. The CDR3 covers 16 residues. The V and J ends lost 4 bases and 6 bases, in that order; junction bases with no gene match: 4. The germline V gene has CDR1 SGHAT and CDR2 FQNNGV. CDR3 sequence (DNA): TGTGCCAGCAGCTCCCGACTAGCGGGAGGGGCCGGGGAGCTGTTTTTT. Protein sequence: CASSSRLAGGAGELFF.

The chain has TRBV5-1 and TRBJ2-7; D unclear. Germline V gene lookup returns CDR1 SGHRS and CDR2 YFSETQ. This CDR3 region has 13 residues. Trimming cost V 4 bases and J 2 bases, with 10 bases left between them. Written as DNA, the CDR3 is TGCGCCAGCAGCCACGGGTCTACCTACGAGCAGTACTTC. The encoded protein is CASSHGSTYEQYF.

This chain joins TRBV25-1 and TRBJ1-1; TRBD1 agrees at 10 bases. The CDR3 runs 15 residues. The germline gives CDR1 MGHDK, CDR2 SYGVNS. The V and J ends lost 1 base and 4 bases, in that order; junction bases with no gene match: 3. In nucleotides, the CDR3 is TGTGCCAGCAGTGAATTAAGACAGGGGGCCACTGAAGCTTTCTTT. Protein product: CASSELRQGATEAFF.

This chain joins TRBV7-9 and TRBJ2-7, with D perhaps TRBD2 (5 bases). V lost 4 bases and J 0 bases, leaving 13 bases between the germline ends. The CDR3 runs 15 residues. CDR1 is SEHNR, CDR2 FQNEAQ, per germline (reference sequence). CDR3 sequence: CASSSSDWISYEQYF. In DNA, the CDR3 is TGTGCCAGCAGCTCCTCGGACTGGATCTCCTACGAGCAGTACTTC.

The J gene is TRBJ1-4, the V gene TRBV7-2, with TRBD1 matching 7 bases. Looked up from germline, CDR1 is SGHTA and CDR2 is FQGNSA. The trim removed 8 bases at V and 10 bases at J, leaving 16 bases unmatched. The CDR3 is 15 residues long. DNA for the CDR3: TGTGCCAGCCGATCCGGGACAGCCGCGGGGGGAAAACTGTTTTTT. This translates into CASRSGTAAGGKLFF.

Written as DNA, the CDR3 is TGTGCCAGCAGTGGGCCCGAGCAGTACTTC. The encoded protein is CASSGPEQYF. This sequence joins TRBV2 and TRBJ2-7; D is undetermined. This CDR3 comprises 10 residues. The germline CDR1 and CDR2 sequences are SNHLY and FYNNEI. Trimming left V 4 bases short and J 6 bases short, with 4 bases between.

This clone was found a few times. The same CDR3 is also encoded by other DNA sequences in this sample. The rearrangement uses TRBV12-3 or TRBV12-4 and TRBJ1-1; D may be TRBD1 (5 bases). The CDR3 is 13 amino acids. The V gene lost 3 bases and the J gene lost 5 bases, with 10 bases spanning the gap. CDR3 region: CASSFGGGTEAFF. The CDR3 DNA reads as TGTGCCAGCAGTTTTGGGGGAGGGACTGAAGCTTTCTTT.

This clone was counted once. The chain links TRBV6-5 to TRBJ2-3; possibly TRBD2 for D (5 bases). This CDR3 has 16 amino acids. Germline V gives CDR1 MNHEY, CDR2 SVGAGI. Deletions cut 2 bases from V and 0 bases from J, with 12 bases between. CDR3 sequence reads: CASSYEAGPSTDTQYF. The CDR3, as DNA: TGTGCCAGCAGTTACGAGGCGGGCCCAAGCACAGATACGCAGTATTTT.

The genes are TRBV5-6 and TRBJ2-2, with D possibly being TRBD1 (6 bases). CDR3 size: 13 residues. The germline V and J ends were trimmed by 3 bases and 6 bases, with 9 bases remaining between them. CDR1 and CDR2 (germline): SGHDT, YYEEEE. The CDR3 sequence: CASSWGRSGELFF. CDR3 nucleotides: TGTGCCAGCAGCTGGGGGCGCTCCGGGGAGCTGTTTTTT.

In the case of this clone: Other DNA sequences in this sample translate to the same CDR3. The V call is TRBV7-6, the J call TRBJ1-4; no reliable D call. The germline V gene encodes CDR1 SGHVS and CDR2 FNYEAQ. V lost 1 base to trimming and J lost 3 bases, with 9 bases between them. This CDR3 comprises 15 residues. The CDR3 DNA reads as TGTGCCAGCAGCTTAGGCCCAGGTGCTAATGAAAAACTGTTTTTT. Amino acid sequence: CASSLGPGANEKLFF.

The chain recombines TRBV6-5 with TRBJ2-5; 7 bases are shared with TRBD2. The ends lost 5 bases at V and 5 bases at J; junction bases unmatched: 8. Looked up from germline, CDR1 is MNHEY and CDR2 is SVGAGI. The CDR3 runs 14 residues. Here the CDR3 reads CASSLGGGWETQYF. The CDR3 nucleotides read TGTGCCAGCAGTCTGGGGGGGGGATGGGAGACCCAGTACTTC.

The rearrangement joins TRBV27 to TRBJ2-7; unclear D gene. The germline gives CDR1 MNHEY, CDR2 SMNVEV (reference sequence). Trimming left V 1 base short and J 3 bases short, with 7 bases between. The CDR3 runs 13 residues. The CDR3 sequence: CASSLYYGYEQYF. The CDR3 bases are TGTGCCAGCAGTTTATACTACGGCTACGAGCAGTACTTC.

In this sample, this clone turned up a few times. CDR3 DNA sequence: TGTGCCAGCAGCCTTTCGCCGGGAGTCTACGAGCAGTACTTC. Residues: CASSLSPGVYEQYF. The J gene is TRBJ2-7, the V gene TRBV28, with D possibly matching TRBD2 (6 bases). The germline V gene has CDR1 MDHEN and CDR2 SYDVKM. V shed 6 bases and J shed 3 bases, with 15 bases lying between them. The CDR3 is made up of 14 amino acids.

Regarding this clone: Different DNA sequences within this sample yield the same CDR3. The gene calls are TRBV6-2 or TRBV6-3 and TRBJ2-7; TRBD1 matches 8 bases. V lost 4 bases to trimming and J lost 5 bases; unmatched junction nucleotides: 7. In germline, CDR1 is MNHEY, CDR2 SVGEGT. The CDR3 has 14 residues. CDR3 amino acids: CASSSGQGFDEQYF. The CDR3 region has the DNA TGTGCCAGCAGTTCAGGACAGGGCTTCGACGAGCAGTACTTC.

The chain employs TRBV5-1 and TRBJ2-3; 11 positions agree with TRBD1. The ends lost 4 bases at V and 3 bases at J; junction bases unmatched: 4. The CDR3 consists of 15 residues. CDR1 and CDR2 from the germline V gene are SGHRS and YFSETQ. CDR3 nucleotide sequence: TGCGCCAGCAGCCTGGGACAGGGGGGGACAGATACGCAGTATTTT. It codes for CASSLGQGGTDTQYF.

The gene calls are TRBV7-8 and TRBJ2-7; the match to TRBD1 covers 8 bases. V lost 4 bases to trimming and J lost 4 bases; unmatched junction nucleotides: 12. The CDR3 covers 16 residues. Germline assignment: CDR1 SGHVS and CDR2 FQNEAQ. The CDR3 sequence: CASSSTTGTGPYEQYF. The CDR3 bases are TGTGCCAGCAGCTCAACGACCGGGACAGGACCTTACGAGCAGTACTTC.

The J gene is TRBJ2-7, the V gene TRBV18; the D gene is possibly TRBD1 (5 bases). V lost 3 bases, J lost 0 bases, and 12 bases lay in between. This CDR3 has 15 amino acids. Looked up from germline, CDR1 is KGHSH and CDR2 is LQKENI. The CDR3 loop is CASSPDTISSYEQYF. In DNA form, the CDR3 reads TGTGCCAGCTCACCGGACACCATAAGCTCCTACGAGCAGTACTTC.

This chain joins TRBV6-1 and TRBJ1-4, with 10 nucleotides matching TRBD1. Trimming cost V 0 bases and J 7 bases; bases outside gene matches: 11. This CDR3 is 18 amino acids long. Germline lookup yields CDR1 MNHNS and CDR2 SASEGT. The CDR3 DNA follows: TGTGCCAGCAGTGAAGCGACAGGGGGCCCCTTTGAGGGTGAAAAACTGTTTTTT. It yields the protein CASSEATGGPFEGEKLFF.

J is TRBJ2-7 and V is TRBV30; D is possibly TRBD1 (6 bases). Germline lookup yields CDR1 GTSNPN and CDR2 SVGIG (reference sequence). The CDR3 loop spans 13 amino acids. V lost 7 bases, J lost 2 bases, and 15 bases lay in between. DNA of the CDR3: TGTGCCTACAGGGTTCTCTCCACCTACGAGCAGTACTTC. Encoded protein: CAYRVLSTYEQYF.

The rearrangement links TRBV7-9 to TRBJ1-1; TRBD1 might be the D (5 bases). The germline CDR1 and CDR2 sequences are SEHNR and FQNEAQ (reference sequence). V lost 0 bases and J lost 2, with 10 bases in between. CDR3 length: 15 residues. CDR3 region: CASSLAAGSNTEAFF. DNA of the CDR3: TGTGCCAGCAGCTTAGCGGCAGGGTCCAACACTGAAGCTTTCTTT.

V is TRBV29-1 and J is TRBJ1-2, with 7 bases lining up with TRBD1. Germline-derived CDR1 and CDR2 are SQVTM and ANQGSEA. There are 11 residues in the CDR3. The V gene end was trimmed by 7 bases and the J gene end by 3 bases; junction bases not matched to a gene: 2. The DNA for the CDR3 is TGCAGCGGACAGGGTTACTATGGCTACACCTTC. This gives the protein CSGQGYYGYTF.

J is TRBJ2-7 and V is TRBV7-9, with 8 bases lining up with TRBD1. The CDR3 contains 14 residues. The V segment lost 8 bases and the J segment 3 bases; nucleotides outside the gene matches: 9. Germline V gives CDR1 SEHNR, CDR2 FQNEAQ (reference sequence). The CDR3 DNA reads as TGTGCCAGCTCTGGGGGACAGGAGAGCTACGAGCAGTACTTC. This sequence encodes CASSGGQESYEQYF.